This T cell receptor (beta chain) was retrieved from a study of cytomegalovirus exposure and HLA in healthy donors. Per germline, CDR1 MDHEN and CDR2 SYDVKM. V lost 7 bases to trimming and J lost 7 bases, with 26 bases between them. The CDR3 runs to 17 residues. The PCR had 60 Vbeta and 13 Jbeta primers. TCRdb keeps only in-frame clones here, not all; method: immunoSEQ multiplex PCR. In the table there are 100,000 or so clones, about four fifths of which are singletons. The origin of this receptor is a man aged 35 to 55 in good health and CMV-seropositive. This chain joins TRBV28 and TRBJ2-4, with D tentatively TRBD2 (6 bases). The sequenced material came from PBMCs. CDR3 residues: CASTGDPGLLLENIQYF. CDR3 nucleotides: TGTGCCAGCACCGGGGATCCGGGACTTCTATTGGAGAACATTCAGTACTTC.